The next 15 T cell receptor beta chains were all read from a single sample in a study of radiotherapy plus CTLA-4 blockade in lung cancer. Profiling relied on immunoSEQ multiplex PCR, and the TCRdb table lists in-frame clones only, not all of them. The table has some 77,000 clones, roughly 86% seen once. Sequencing used peripheral blood, obtained from a patient treated with radiotherapy plus ipilimumab. The receptors here all came from a human donor with non-small cell lung cancer who had a partial response to radiotherapy plus ipilimumab.

The gene calls are TRBV2 and TRBJ1-1; 8 positions match TRBD1. Germline CDR1 reads SNHLY; CDR2 reads FYNNEI. V shed 7 bases and J 2 bases; nucleotides not matched to a gene: 6. This CDR3 contains 14 residues. The CDR3 nucleotides read TGTGCCAGCAAGCCCGACAGGGGAAACACTGAAGCTTTCTTT. Translation: CASKPDRGNTEAFF.

V is TRBV9 and J is TRBJ2-5, with TRBD1 matching over 9 bases. CDR1 is SGDLS and CDR2 is YYNGEE in the germline V gene. Trimming cost V 3 bases and J 5 bases; bases outside gene matches: 11. This CDR3 comprises 16 residues. CDR3 nucleotides: TGTGCCAGCAGCGCCTCCCCGGACAGGGGCGGTGAGACCCAGTACTTC. Translating gives CASSASPDRGGETQYF. Combining the CDR3 with reference TRBV9 and TRBJ2-5 gives the whole variable domain DSGVTQTPKHLITATGQRVTLRCSPRSGDLSVYWYQQSLDQGLQFLIQYYNGEERAKGNILERFSAQQFPDLHSELNLSSLELGDSALYFCASSASPDRGGETQYFGPGTRLLVL.

The chain has TRBV18 and TRBJ1-2, with D possibly being TRBD1 (5 bases). The CDR3 covers 14 residues. Germline V gene lookup returns CDR1 KGHSH and CDR2 LQKENI. V lost 2 bases, J lost 2 bases, and 9 bases lay in between. The CDR3 here is CASSPAGKNYGYTF. CDR3 DNA sequence: TGTGCCAGCTCACCAGCAGGGAAAAACTATGGCTACACCTTC.

Notes on this clone: A read error may account for a junction end that differs from germline. This chain uses TRBV7-7 with TRBJ2-3; no firm D call. The CDR3 spans 13 residues. From germline, CDR1 is SSHAT and CDR2 FNYEAQ (reference sequence). Here the CDR3 reads CASSLSASDTQYF. CDR3 in DNA: TGTGCTAGCAGCTTAAGCGCCTCAGATACGCAGTATTTT. The variable domain in full, completed from reference TRBV7-7 and TRBJ2-3, reads GAGVSQSPRYKVTKRGQDVTLRCDPISSHATLYWYQQALGQGPEFLTYFNYEAQPDKSGLPSDRFSAERPEGSISTLTIQRTEQRDSAMYRCASSLSASDTQYFGPGTRLTVL.

The chain uses TRBV7-9 and TRBJ1-5; unclear D gene. The CDR3 covers 13 residues. Trimming shortened V by 3 bases and J by 5 bases, and 8 bases separated the two germline ends. From germline, CDR1 is SEHNR and CDR2 FQNEAQ (reference sequence). CDR3 DNA: TGTGCCAGCAGCTTTCAATCGGATCAGCCCCAGCATTTT. Translation gives CASSFQSDQPQHF.

This clone came up a few times. V usage is TRBV28 and J usage is TRBJ1-3, with 8 bases aligning to TRBD1. Unmatched junction bases numbered 17, after V lost 6 bases and J lost 4 bases. Germline V CDR1 and CDR2: MDHEN, SYDVKM. This CDR3 spans 18 amino acids. The CDR3 here is CASRKPRTGFLSGNTIYF. The CDR3, as DNA: TGTGCCAGCAGAAAGCCGAGGACAGGGTTTCTCTCAGGAAACACCATATATTTT.

The chain is built from TRBV5-6 and TRBJ2-4; D is undetermined. Germline lookup yields CDR1 SGHDT and CDR2 YYEEEE. The CDR3 runs 12 residues. Trimming stripped 0 bases from V and 6 bases from J, with 4 bases between. DNA for the CDR3: TGTGCCAGCAGCTTGGATCGAAACATTCAGTACTTC. This translates into CASSLDRNIQYF.

CDR3 sequence: CATSRRERNEKLFF. The CDR3 DNA reads TGTGCCACCAGCAGGAGGGAGAGGAACGAAAAACTGTTTTTT. This chain joins TRBV15 and TRBJ1-4; D gene unclear. V shed 3 bases and J shed 8 bases, with 13 bases lying between them. The CDR3 has 14 residues. Germline assignment: CDR1 LNHNV and CDR2 YYDKDF (reference sequence).

V and J are TRBV10-3 and TRBJ2-2, with 9 bases that match TRBD2. Germline trimming cut 7 bases from V and 5 bases from J; bases unmatched to any gene: 14. Per germline, CDR1 ENHRY and CDR2 SYGVKD. CDR3 length: 17 amino acids. In DNA form, the CDR3 reads TGTGCCATCACCCCGGGGTTTAGCGGGAGTGGGACCGGGGAGCTGTTTTTT. Protein sequence: CAITPGFSGSGTGELFF.

The chain joins TRBV27 to TRBJ2-7; no firm D call. The CDR3 contains 13 residues. In germline, CDR1 is MNHEY, CDR2 SMNVEV (reference sequence). V shed 2 bases and J shed 3 bases, with 8 bases lying between them. CDR3 in DNA: TGTGCCAGCAGTTTACTAGGATTCTACGAGCAGTACTTC. This encodes CASSLLGFYEQYF.

The chain carries TRBV7-9 and TRBJ2-7; D is possibly TRBD2 (7 bases). The V and J ends lost 0 bases and 6 bases respectively, with 9 bases between them. The CDR3 totals 13 residues. Germline assignment: CDR1 SEHNR and CDR2 FQNEAQ (reference sequence). The CDR3 is CASSLAGGGEQYF. CDR3 in DNA: TGTGCCAGCAGCTTAGCGGGAGGGGGCGAGCAGTACTTC.

This clone came up a few times. The J gene is TRBJ1-1, the V gene TRBV10-2, with D hard to call. Trimming took off 5 bases at V and 6 bases at J, with 7 bases between the two ends. Germline assignment: CDR1 WSHSY and CDR2 SAAADI. This CDR3 has 11 residues. The CDR3 reads CASSKRAEAFF. Written as DNA, the CDR3 is TGCGCCAGCAGTAAGCGGGCTGAAGCTTTCTTT.

V gene TRBV15 combines with J gene TRBJ1-3; D is undetermined. In germline, CDR1 is LNHNV, CDR2 YYDKDF (reference sequence). The CDR3 has 15 amino acids. V lost 0 bases, J lost 5 bases, and 11 bases lay in between. The CDR3 region is CATSREAGTRNTIYF. The CDR3 nucleotides are TGTGCCACCAGCAGAGAGGCGGGAACGAGAAACACCATATATTTT.

This clone was counted a few times. The chain links TRBV21-1 to TRBJ1-2. TRBV21-1 is deemed a pseudogene. The length of the CDR3 is 19 residues. CDR3 in amino acids: CASSKAGGDRNITNYGYTF. The CDR3 DNA sequence: TGTGCCAGCAGCAAAGCCGGGGGGGACAGAAATATTACTAACTATGGCTACACCTTC.

The CDR3 nucleotides are TGCGCCAGCAGCTATTTCCCCGCCGGGACTAGCCCTCAAGAGACCCAGTACTTC. Translation: CASSYFPAGTSPQETQYF. V and J are TRBV5-1 and TRBJ2-5; 9 nucleotides align to TRBD2. CDR3 length equals 18 residues. The ends lost 3 bases at V and 2 bases at J; junction bases unmatched: 14. CDR1 and CDR2 (germline): SGHRS, YFSETQ.